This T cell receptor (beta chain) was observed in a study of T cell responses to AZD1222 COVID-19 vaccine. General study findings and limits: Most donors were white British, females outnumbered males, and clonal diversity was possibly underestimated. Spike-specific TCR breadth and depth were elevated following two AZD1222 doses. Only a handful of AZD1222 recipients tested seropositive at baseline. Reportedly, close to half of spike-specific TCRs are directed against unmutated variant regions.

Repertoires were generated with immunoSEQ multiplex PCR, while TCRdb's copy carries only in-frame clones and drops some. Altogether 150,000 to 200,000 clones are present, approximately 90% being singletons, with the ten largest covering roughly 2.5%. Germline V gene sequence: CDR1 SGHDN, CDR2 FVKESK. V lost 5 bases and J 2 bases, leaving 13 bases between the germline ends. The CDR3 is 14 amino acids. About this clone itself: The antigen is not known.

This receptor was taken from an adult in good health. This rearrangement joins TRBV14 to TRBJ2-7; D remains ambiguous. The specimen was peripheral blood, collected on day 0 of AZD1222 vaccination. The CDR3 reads CASSYRISTYEQYF. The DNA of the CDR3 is TGTGCCAGCAGCTATAGGATCTCTACCTACGAGCAGTACTTC. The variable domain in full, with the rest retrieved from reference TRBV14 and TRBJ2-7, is EAGVTQFPSHSVIEKGQTVTLRCDPISGHDNLYWYRRVMGKEIKFLLHFVKESKQDESGMPNNRFLAERTGGTYSTLKVQPAELEDSGVYFCASSYRISTYEQYFGPGTRLTVT.